This T cell receptor beta chain was identified in a study of blood T cell repertoires in COVID-19. About the study: The origin of the acute and convalescent COVID-19 samples was the United States, Italy and Spain.

Trimming at V came to 4 bases and at J to 2 bases, leaving 12 bases not matched to a gene. From germline, CDR1 is SGHNT and CDR2 YYREEE (reference sequence). The CDR3 runs to 17 residues. Sequenced by immunoSEQ multiplex PCR; TCRdb stores in-frame clones only, minus some. The sample contains about 240,000 clones, about nine tenths of which appear only once. The TCR comes from a woman aged 30 to 39 with acute COVID-19. The sequencing input was PBMCs or T cells enriched from blood (not recorded which). This rearrangement joins TRBV5-4 to TRBJ2-3; 8 bases fit TRBD1. CDR3 DNA: TGTGCCAGCAGCCGTGTTGGACAGGGCACTCCCACAGATACGCAGTATTTT. This codes for CASSRVGQGTPTDTQYF.